This is a list of T cell receptor beta chains from one sample in a study of cytotoxic CD8 clonotypes in ibrutinib-treated CLL. This table comes from immunoSEQ multiplex PCR, and its TCRdb copy is limited to in-frame clones, with some not included. The repertoire includes approximately 25,000 clones, around two thirds of them detected once, and just over 50% sits in the top ten. This specimen was PBMCs, taken at disease progression, from a patient treated with ibrutinib. These receptor sequences come from a human donor with chronic lymphocytic leukemia. CDR3s include the opening cysteine and the closing phenylalanine or tryptophan. The D gene is left open where the match is weak. Expanded clones are given a class, and other clones once, few, many or no size at all.

size: .; V: TRBV19; D: TRBD1; J: TRBJ1-2; DNA: TGTGCCAGTAGACCGGCTATGGGACAGGGCGCAAACTATGGCTACACCTTC; CDR3: CASRPAMGQGANYGYTF
size: few; V: TRBV6-6; D: TRBD1; J: TRBJ2-3; DNA: TGTGCCAGCAGCCCGGGACAGGCACGCACAGATACGCAGTATTTT; CDR3: CASSPGQARTDTQYF
size: .; V: TRBV4-1; D: TRBD1; J: TRBJ2-2; DNA: TGCGCCAGCAGCCAGGCAAAGGGGGCTGGGGAGCTGTTTTTT; CDR3: CASSQAKGAGELFF
size: .; V: TRBV7-6; D: .; J: TRBJ2-5; DNA: TGTGCCAGCAGCTTCCAGGGAGGAGGAGAGACCCAGTACTTC; CDR3: CASSFQGGGETQYF
size: once; V: TRBV6-6; D: TRBD1; J: TRBJ1-1; DNA: TGTGCCAGCAGTAAACAGGGGGTTTACACTGAAGCTTTCTTT; CDR3: CASSKQGVYTEAFF
size: medium-sized; V: TRBV9; D: .; J: TRBJ1-3; DNA: TGTGCCAGCAGCGTAGAAGGGGCGCCTGGAAACACCATATATTTT; CDR3: CASSVEGAPGNTIYF
size: .; V: TRBV6-5; D: .; J: TRBJ1-4; DNA: TGTGCCAGCAGGCGATCAGGGGCCCTTAATGAAAAACTGTTTTTT; CDR3: CASRRSGALNEKLFF
size: .; V: TRBV30; D: TRBD1; J: TRBJ2-7; DNA: TGTGCCTGGGGGGACAGGGGGACGAACGAGCAGTACTTC; CDR3: CAWGDRGTNEQYF
size: .; V: TRBV11-2; D: TRBD1; J: TRBJ1-1; DNA: TGTGCCAGCAGCCCAGGGGGCCGCGGATACAACACTGAAGCTTTCTTT; CDR3: CASSPGGRGYNTEAFF
size: .; V: TRBV6-1; D: .; J: TRBJ1-6; DNA: TGTGCCAGCAGTGAAGTGGTCAACTCCTATAATTCACCCCTCCACTTT; CDR3: CASSEVVNSYNSPLHF
size: .; V: TRBV27; D: .; J: TRBJ1-1; DNA: TGTGCCAGCAAGTTCAGGGGATTTGGAGAAGCTTTCTTT; CDR3: CASKFRGFGEAFF
size: .; V: TRBV7-6; D: .; J: TRBJ2-7; DNA: TGTGCCAGCAGCCAGGGGTCGATCAACGAGCAGTACTTC; CDR3: CASSQGSINEQYF
size: .; V: TRBV4-1; D: TRBD1; J: TRBJ1-1; DNA: TGCGCCAGCAGCCCTGGACAGGGTATGAACACTGAAGCTTTCTTT; CDR3: CASSPGQGMNTEAFF
size: .; V: TRBV6-5; D: TRBD2; J: TRBJ2-1; DNA: TGTGCCAGCAGTATAGCGGGGGGGCAAAATGAGCAGTTCTTC; CDR3: CASSIAGGQNEQFF
size: .; V: TRBV6-5; D: .; J: TRBJ1-2; DNA: TGTGCCAGCAGTAGGGACGGAGGTCTCTATGGCTACACCTTC; CDR3: CASSRDGGLYGYTF
size: .; V: TRBV19; D: TRBD1; J: TRBJ1-4; DNA: TGTGCCAGTTCTCGGACAGGGTTTCCAACTAATGAAAAACTGTTTTTT; CDR3: CASSRTGFPTNEKLFF
size: .; V: TRBV5-6; D: .; J: TRBJ2-6; DNA: TGTGCCAGCAGCCCACGAGGGTCCCTCATTGGGGCCAACGTCCTGACTTTC; CDR3: CASSPRGSLIGANVLTF
size: .; V: TRBV11-2; D: .; J: TRBJ1-2; DNA: TGTGCCAGCAGCTCCTCTTCCCCGGGTGGCTACACCTTC; CDR3: CASSSSSPGGYTF
size: many; V: TRBV10-3; D: .; J: TRBJ2-2; DNA: TGTGCCATCACCCGGACGCAAGCCGGGGAGCTGTTTTTT; CDR3: CAITRTQAGELFF
size: .; V: TRBV14; D: .; J: TRBJ1-2; DNA: TGTGCCAGCAGCCAAGATGAGGCAGTCTATGGCTACACCTTC; CDR3: CASSQDEAVYGYTF
size: .; V: TRBV19; D: .; J: TRBJ2-6; DNA: TGTGCCAGTAGGGACGAGGGGACTGGGGCCAACGTCCTGACTTTC; CDR3: CASRDEGTGANVLTF
size: .; V: TRBV6-5; D: TRBD1; J: TRBJ1-6; DNA: TGTGCCAGCAGTTACCTAGGGACAGGGTCACCCCTCCACTTT; CDR3: CASSYLGTGSPLHF
size: few; V: TRBV29-1; D: .; J: TRBJ2-3; DNA: TGCAGCGTTGACGTAGCGGGCACAGATACGCAGTATTTT; CDR3: CSVDVAGTDTQYF
size: .; V: TRBV19; D: .; J: TRBJ1-4; DNA: TGTGCCAGTAGTGTACAGGGTGCGGGGGAAAAACTGTTTTTT; CDR3: CASSVQGAGEKLFF
size: .; V: TRBV5-1; D: .; J: TRBJ2-7; DNA: TGCGCCAGCAGCTTCGCAGGGTTCCACGAGCAGTACTTC; CDR3: CASSFAGFHEQYF
size: few; V: TRBV5-1; D: TRBD2; J: TRBJ2-5; DNA: TGCGCCAGCAGCTTCGAGGTCGGGAGGGAGACCCAGTACTTC; CDR3: CASSFEVGRETQYF
size: .; V: TRBV13; D: .; J: TRBJ2-7; DNA: TGTGCCAGCAGCCCCCCATCCAGCCGCGAGCAGTACTTC; CDR3: CASSPPSSREQYF
size: .; V: TRBV7-9; D: TRBD2; J: TRBJ2-7; DNA: TGTGCCAGCAGCGTGACTAGCGGGGACTACGAGCAGTACTTC; CDR3: CASSVTSGDYEQYF
size: .; V: TRBV4-3; D: .; J: TRBJ1-1; DNA: TGCGCCAGCAGCCAAGACTTCACTGAAGCTTTCTTT; CDR3: CASSQDFTEAFF
size: .; V: TRBV27; D: .; J: TRBJ2-7; DNA: TGTGCCAGCCGAGGGGGGGATAAGTACGAGCAGTACTTC; CDR3: CASRGGDKYEQYF
size: .; V: TRBV10-3; D: .; J: TRBJ1-1; DNA: TGTGCCATCAGTGGGGGGGGATTTACTGAAGCTTTCTTT; CDR3: CAISGGGFTEAFF
size: .; V: TRBV6-6; D: .; J: TRBJ1-2; DNA: TGTGCCAGCAGTTACGTTTCCTACTATGGCTACACCTTC; CDR3: CASSYVSYYGYTF
size: .; V: TRBV4-1; D: .; J: TRBJ1-2; DNA: TGCGCCAGCAGCCAAAAAGTTTCCTCCAGGGGAGCTAACTATGGCTACACCTTC; CDR3: CASSQKVSSRGANYGYTF